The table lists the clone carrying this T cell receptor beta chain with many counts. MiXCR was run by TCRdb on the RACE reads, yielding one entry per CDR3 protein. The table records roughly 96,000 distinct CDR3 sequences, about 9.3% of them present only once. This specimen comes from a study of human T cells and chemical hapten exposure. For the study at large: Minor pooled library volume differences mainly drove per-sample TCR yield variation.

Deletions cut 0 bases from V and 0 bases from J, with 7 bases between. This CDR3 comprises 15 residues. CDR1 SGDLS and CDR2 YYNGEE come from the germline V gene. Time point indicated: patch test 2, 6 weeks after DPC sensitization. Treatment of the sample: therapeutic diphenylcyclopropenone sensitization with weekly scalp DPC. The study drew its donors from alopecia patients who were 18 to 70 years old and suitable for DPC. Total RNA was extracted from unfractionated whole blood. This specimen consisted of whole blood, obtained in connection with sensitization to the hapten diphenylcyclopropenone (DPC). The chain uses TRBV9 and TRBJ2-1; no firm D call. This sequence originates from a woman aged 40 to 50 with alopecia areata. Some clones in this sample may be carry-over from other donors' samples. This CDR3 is CASSVELLSYNEQFF. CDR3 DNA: TGTGCCAGCAGCGTAGAACTCCTCTCCTACAATGAGCAGTTCTTC.